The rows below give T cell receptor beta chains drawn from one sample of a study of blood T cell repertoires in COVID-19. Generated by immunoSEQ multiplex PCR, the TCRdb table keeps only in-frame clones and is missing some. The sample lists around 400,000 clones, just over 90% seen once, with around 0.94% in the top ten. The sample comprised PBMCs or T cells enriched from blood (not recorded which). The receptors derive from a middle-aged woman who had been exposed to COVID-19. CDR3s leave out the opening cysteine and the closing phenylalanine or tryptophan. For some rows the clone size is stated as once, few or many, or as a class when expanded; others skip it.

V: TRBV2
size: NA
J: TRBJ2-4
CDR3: ASSPPGVGKNIQY

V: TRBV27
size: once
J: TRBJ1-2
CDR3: ASSLRGGEGYGYT

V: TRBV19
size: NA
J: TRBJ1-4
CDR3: ASRRNGGDEKLF

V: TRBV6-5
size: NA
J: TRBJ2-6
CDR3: ASSYPDSSGANVLT

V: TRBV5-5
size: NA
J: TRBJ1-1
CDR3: ASSQQGVNTEAF

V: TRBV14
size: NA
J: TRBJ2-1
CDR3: ASSPTASSYNEQF

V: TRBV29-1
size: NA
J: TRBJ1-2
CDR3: SVEEISGGYT

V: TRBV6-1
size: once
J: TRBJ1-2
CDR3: ASSDDRAGYGYT

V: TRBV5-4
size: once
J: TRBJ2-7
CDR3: ASRLAGAGEQY

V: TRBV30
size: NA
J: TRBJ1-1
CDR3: AWSRQSPNTEAF

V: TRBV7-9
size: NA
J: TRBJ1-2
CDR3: ASSLVSSGGHGYT

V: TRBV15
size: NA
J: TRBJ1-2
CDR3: ATSGTGGYVDGGYT

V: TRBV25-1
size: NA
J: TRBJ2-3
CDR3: ASNLAGGPTDTQY

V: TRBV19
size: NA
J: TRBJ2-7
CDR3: ASSPRVWDYEQY

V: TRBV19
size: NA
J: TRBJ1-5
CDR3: ASSMVGVGNQPQH

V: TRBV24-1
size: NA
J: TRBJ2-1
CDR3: ATSDIGEDNEQF

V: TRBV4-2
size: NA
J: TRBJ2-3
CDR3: ASSQDLFASGGTTDTQY

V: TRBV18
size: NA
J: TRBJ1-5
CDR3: ASSESQGALNQPQH

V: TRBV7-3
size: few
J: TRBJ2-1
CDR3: ASSLRAGGTIHEQF

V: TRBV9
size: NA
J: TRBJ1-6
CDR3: ASSARTGEGSPLH

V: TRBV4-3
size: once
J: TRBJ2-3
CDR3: ASSQDRGLAGITQY

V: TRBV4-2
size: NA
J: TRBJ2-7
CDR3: ASSQDLGDEQY

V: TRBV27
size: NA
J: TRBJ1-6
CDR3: ASSWNNPFGENNSPLH

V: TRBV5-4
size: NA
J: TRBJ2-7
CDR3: ASSLSQETYEQY

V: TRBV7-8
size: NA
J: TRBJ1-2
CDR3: ASSLAQGSYGYT

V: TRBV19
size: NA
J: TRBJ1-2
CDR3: ASSTSLRGYYGYT

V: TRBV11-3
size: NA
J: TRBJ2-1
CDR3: ASSPGLAGVGEQF

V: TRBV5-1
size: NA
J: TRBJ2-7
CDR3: ASRLGLDFLSSYEQY

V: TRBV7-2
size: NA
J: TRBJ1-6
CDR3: ASRSLQNRGPNSPLH